A single sample is the source of the 8 T cell receptor beta chains below, sequenced in a study of tumor-infiltrating lymphocytes in primary liver carcinoma. Constant-region priming of 500 to 550 ng total RNA yielded TCR beta cDNA. Library construction for TCR beta comprised three nested multiplex PCR rounds performed with slightly modified ARM-PCR. Researchers ran the first two PCR rounds for 10 cycles each with TRBV1-TRBV30 forward primers and a C-beta reverse primer. TCRdb called the multiplex PCR reads again in MiXCR, with one record for every CDR3 protein. The table shows about 99,000 distinct CDR3 sequences, with 55% to 75% occurring only once. Unsorted bulk tissue of roughly 19-30 mg yielded co-extracted RNA and DNA. Sequencing was carried out using liver tumor tissue from sampling region 5. Described subset: tumor region T5, tumor centre. All receptors derive from a woman aged 60 to 75 with primary liver carcinoma and hepatitis B virus infection.

Concerning this clonotype itself: It is unclear where the CDR3 begins or ends on the DNA, so no DNA is shown, and the CDR3 is as TCRdb lists it. V and J are TRBV29-1 and TRBJ1-5; no check of the table's D call, TRBD1, against the DNA was made. The germline gives CDR1 SQVTM, CDR2 ANQGSEA. The CDR3 spans 14 amino acids, including both terminal residues. The CDR3 reads CSVGGGTGGQPQHF.

Concerning this clonotype: The conserved closing phenylalanine or tryptophan is absent in this CDR3, likely reflecting a read error. V gene TRBV6-1 combines with J gene TRBJ2-1; D is possibly TRBD2 (6 bases). CDR3 length: 18 residues. Germline CDR1 and CDR2: MNHNS and SASEGT. The CDR3 bases are TGTGTCAGCAGCCCCCACATCGGTAGCGGCGGAACAGACAATGAGCAGTTCTCC. Residues: CVSSPHIGSGGTDNEQFS.

This sequence joins TRBV19 and TRBJ1-1; D perhaps matches TRBD1 (6 bases). The germline V and J ends were trimmed by 8 bases and 5 bases, with 24 bases remaining between them. The CDR3 is made up of 16 amino acids. CDR1 and CDR2 (germline): LNHDA, SQIVND (reference sequence). The CDR3 reads CASAVTVGRGNTEAFF. CDR3 nucleotide sequence: TGTGCCAGTGCAGTCACCGTGGGTAGGGGGAATACTGAAGCTTTCTTT.

On this clonotype: An end of the junction does not agree with germline; a read error may underlie this. This chain uses TRBV7-9 with TRBJ1-4; the D is unclear. CDR1 and CDR2 (germline): SEHNR, FQNEAQ (reference sequence). The CDR3 totals 11 residues. Written as DNA, the CDR3 is TGCGCCAGCAGGTACGGTGAAAAACTGTTTTTT. This gives the protein CASRYGEKLFF.

This clonotype was counted between two and nine times. CDR3: CSVHLGEVSGVKVLTF. For the CDR3, the DNA is TGCAGCGTTCATCTGGGAGAAGTATCTGGGGTCAAGGTCCTGACTTTC. The rearrangement joins TRBV29-1 to TRBJ2-6, with D maybe TRBD2 (5 bases). The CDR3 totals 16 residues. Between the trimmed V and J ends, which lost 5 bases and 13 bases, there was a span of 27 bases. The germline V gene has CDR1 SQVTM and CDR2 ANQGSEA.

Comments on this clonotype: One junction end does not reproduce the germline sequence, and a read error may be involved. Here the CDR3 DNA reads TGTAGCGTTGAAGAAGGGAGCGGGAGGGCCTACAATAAGCAGTTCTTC. It specifies CSVEEGSGRAYNKQFF. The chain is built from TRBV29-1 and TRBJ2-1, with 10 bases aligning to TRBD2. Germline V lookup: CDR1 SQVTM, CDR2 ANQGSEA. This CDR3 has 16 amino acids.

This clonotype was observed a handful of times. The chain combines TRBV7-3 with TRBJ2-1, with 9 bases fitting TRBD2. The CDR3 runs to 17 residues. The germline V gene has CDR1 SGHTA and CDR2 FQGTGA. J lost 0 bases, V lost 2 bases, and 5 bases had no gene match. CDR3 sequence reads: CASSLGLAGISYNEQFF. The CDR3, as DNA: TGTGCCAGCAGCTTAGGGCTAGCGGGAATCTCCTACAATGAGCAGTTCTTC.

This clonotype came up many times. The gene calls are TRBV5-1 and TRBJ1-5, with D maybe TRBD1 (6 bases). CDR3 length equals 16 residues. V shed 4 bases and J shed 1 base, with 15 bases lying between them. CDR1 is SGHRS, CDR2 YFSETQ, per germline. In nucleotides, the CDR3 is TGCGCCAGCAGCGGCCGGGACACTAGAAGCAATCAGCCCCAGCATTTT. This translates into CASSGRDTRSNQPQHF.